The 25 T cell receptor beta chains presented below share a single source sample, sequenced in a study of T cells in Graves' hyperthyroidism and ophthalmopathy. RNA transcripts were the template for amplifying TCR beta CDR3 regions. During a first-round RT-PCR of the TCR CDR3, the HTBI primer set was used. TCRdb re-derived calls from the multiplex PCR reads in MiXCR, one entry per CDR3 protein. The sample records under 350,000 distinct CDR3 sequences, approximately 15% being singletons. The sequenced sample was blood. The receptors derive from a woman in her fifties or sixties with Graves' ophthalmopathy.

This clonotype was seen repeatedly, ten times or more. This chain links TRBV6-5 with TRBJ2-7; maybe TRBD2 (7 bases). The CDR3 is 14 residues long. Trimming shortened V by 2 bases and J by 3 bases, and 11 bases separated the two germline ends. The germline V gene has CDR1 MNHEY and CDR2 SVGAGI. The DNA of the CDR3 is TGTGCCAGCAGTTACCGGGGGGCGGACTACGAGCAGTACTTC. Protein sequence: CASSYRGADYEQYF.

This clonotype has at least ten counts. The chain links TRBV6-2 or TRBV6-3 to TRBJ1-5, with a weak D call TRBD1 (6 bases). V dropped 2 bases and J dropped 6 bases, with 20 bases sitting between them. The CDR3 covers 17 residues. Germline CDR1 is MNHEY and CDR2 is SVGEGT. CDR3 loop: CASSYTWGQGDAQPQHF. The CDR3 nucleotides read TGTGCCAGCAGTTACACCTGGGGGCAGGGAGACGCTCAGCCCCAGCATTTT.

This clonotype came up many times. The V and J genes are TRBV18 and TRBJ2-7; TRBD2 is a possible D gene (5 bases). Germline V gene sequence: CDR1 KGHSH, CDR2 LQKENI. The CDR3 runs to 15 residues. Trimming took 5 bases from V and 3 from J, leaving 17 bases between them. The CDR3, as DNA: TGTGCCAGCTCAACCAACGAGGGTGCCAGCTACGAGCAGTACTTC. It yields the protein CASSTNEGASYEQYF.

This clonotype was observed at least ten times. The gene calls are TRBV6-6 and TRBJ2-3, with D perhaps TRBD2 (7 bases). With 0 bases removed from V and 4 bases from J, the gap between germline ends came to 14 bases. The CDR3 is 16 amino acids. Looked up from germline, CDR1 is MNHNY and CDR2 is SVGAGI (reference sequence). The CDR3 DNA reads TGTGCCAGCAGTTACTCCCTAGGGGGGGGCCCAGATACGCAGTATTTT. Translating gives CASSYSLGGGPDTQYF.

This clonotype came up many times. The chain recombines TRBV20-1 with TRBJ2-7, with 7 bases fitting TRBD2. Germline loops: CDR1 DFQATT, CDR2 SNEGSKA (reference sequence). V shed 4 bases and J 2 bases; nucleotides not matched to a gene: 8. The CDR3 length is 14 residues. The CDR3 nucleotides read TGCAGTGCTAAGGAAGGGGAGGGGACCTACGAGCAGTACTTC. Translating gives CSAKEGEGTYEQYF.

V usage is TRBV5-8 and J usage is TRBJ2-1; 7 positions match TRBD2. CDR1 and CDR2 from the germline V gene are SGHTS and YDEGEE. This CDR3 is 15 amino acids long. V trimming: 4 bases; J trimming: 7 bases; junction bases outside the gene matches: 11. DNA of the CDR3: TGTGCCAGCAGCCCGGGAGGAGGGGTTAGGAATGAGCAGTTCTTC. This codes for CASSPGGGVRNEQFF.

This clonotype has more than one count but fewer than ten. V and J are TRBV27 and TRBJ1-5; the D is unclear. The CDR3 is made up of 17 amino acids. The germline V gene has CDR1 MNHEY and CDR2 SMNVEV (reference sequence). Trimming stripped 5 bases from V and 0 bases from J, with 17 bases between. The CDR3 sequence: CASSLRGRGNSNQPQHF. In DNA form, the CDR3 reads TGTGCCAGCAGTCTGCGCGGACGGGGAAATAGCAATCAGCCCCAGCATTTT.

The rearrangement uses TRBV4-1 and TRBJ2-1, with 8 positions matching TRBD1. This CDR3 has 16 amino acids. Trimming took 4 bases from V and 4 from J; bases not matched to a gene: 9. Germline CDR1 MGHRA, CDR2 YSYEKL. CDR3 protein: CASSLPPGQVYNEQFF. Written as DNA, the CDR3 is TGCGCCAGCAGCCTCCCCCCGGGACAGGTATACAATGAGCAGTTCTTC.

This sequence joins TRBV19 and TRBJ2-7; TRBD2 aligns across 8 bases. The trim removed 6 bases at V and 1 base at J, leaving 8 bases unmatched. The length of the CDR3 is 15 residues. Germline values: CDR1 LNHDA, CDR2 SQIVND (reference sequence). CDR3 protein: CASSSQAGGSYEQYF. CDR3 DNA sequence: TGTGCCAGTAGCTCCCAGGCGGGGGGTTCCTACGAGCAGTACTTC.

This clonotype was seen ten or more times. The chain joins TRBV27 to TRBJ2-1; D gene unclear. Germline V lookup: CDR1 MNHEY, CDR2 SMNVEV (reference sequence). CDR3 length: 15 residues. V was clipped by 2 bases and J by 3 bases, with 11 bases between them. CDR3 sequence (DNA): TGTGCCAGCAGTTTAGGCCAACCACACTACAATGAGCAGTTCTTC. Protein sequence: CASSLGQPHYNEQFF.

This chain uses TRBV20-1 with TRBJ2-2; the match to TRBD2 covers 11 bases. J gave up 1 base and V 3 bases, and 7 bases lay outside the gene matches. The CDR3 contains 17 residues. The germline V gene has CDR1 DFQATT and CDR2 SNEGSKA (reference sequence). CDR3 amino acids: CSASKLAGAMNTGELFF. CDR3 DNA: TGCAGTGCTAGCAAACTAGCGGGGGCGATGAACACCGGGGAGCTGTTTTTT.

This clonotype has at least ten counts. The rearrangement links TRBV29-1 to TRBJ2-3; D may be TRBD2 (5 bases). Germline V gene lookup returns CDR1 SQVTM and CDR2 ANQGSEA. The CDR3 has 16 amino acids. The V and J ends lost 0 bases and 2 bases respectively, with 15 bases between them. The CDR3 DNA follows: TGCAGCGTTGAAGATCATTCGGCGGGTTACACAGATACGCAGTATTTT. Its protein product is CSVEDHSAGYTDTQYF.

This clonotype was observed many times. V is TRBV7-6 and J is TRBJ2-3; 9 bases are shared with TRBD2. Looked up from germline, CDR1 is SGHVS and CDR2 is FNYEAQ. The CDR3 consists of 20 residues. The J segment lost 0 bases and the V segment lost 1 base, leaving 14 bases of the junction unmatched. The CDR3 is CASSLELGLANSPSTDTQYF. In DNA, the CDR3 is TGTGCCAGCAGCTTAGAGTTAGGACTAGCGAATTCTCCTAGCACAGATACGCAGTATTTT.

CDR3 residues: CSARVPQGNTEAFF. The CDR3 nucleotides are TGCAGTGCTAGAGTACCACAGGGGAACACTGAAGCTTTCTTT. This chain connects TRBV20-1 to TRBJ1-1, with a weak D call TRBD1 (6 bases). The CDR3 covers 14 residues. V lost 1 base and J lost 1, with 10 bases in between. The germline V gene has CDR1 DFQATT and CDR2 SNEGSKA (reference sequence).

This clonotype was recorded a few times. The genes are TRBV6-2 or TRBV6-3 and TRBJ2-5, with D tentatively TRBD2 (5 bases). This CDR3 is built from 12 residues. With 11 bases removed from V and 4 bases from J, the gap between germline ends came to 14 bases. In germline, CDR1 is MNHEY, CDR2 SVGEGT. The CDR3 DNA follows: TGTGCCGGCTCATCGAGGGTAGAGACCCAGTACTTC. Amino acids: CAGSSRVETQYF.

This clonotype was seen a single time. CDR3 region: CASSLEGHFSSYEQFF. The CDR3 DNA reads as TGTGCCAGCAGCTTGGAGGGACACTTCAGCTCCTACGAGCAGTTCTTC. The V call is TRBV7-9, the J call TRBJ2-7; D is perhaps TRBD1 or TRBD2 (6 bases each). The J call is doubtful: the DNA matches TRBJ2-1 better. Per the germline V gene, CDR1 is SEHNR and CDR2 is FQNEAQ (reference sequence). The CDR3 has 16 residues.

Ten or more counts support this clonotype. CDR3 protein: CASSLSTANSYNEQFF. The DNA of the CDR3 is TGTGCCAGCAGCTTGTCTACAGCAAACTCCTACAATGAGCAGTTCTTC. V is TRBV7-3 and J is TRBJ2-1, with D uncertain. CDR1 is SGHTA, CDR2 FQGTGA, per germline. V was trimmed by 3 bases and J by 0 bases, leaving 12 bases between them. The length of the CDR3 is 16 residues.

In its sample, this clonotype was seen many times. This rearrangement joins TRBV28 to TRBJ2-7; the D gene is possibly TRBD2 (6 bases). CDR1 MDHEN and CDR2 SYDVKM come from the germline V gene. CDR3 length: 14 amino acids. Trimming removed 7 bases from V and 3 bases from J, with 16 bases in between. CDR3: CASKGTPSFYEQYF. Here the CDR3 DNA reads TGTGCCAGCAAGGGGACTCCATCTTTCTACGAGCAGTACTTC.

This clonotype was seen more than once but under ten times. The CDR3 DNA follows: TGTGCCAGCAGCTTAGTGGGGGGTAGGAGCTCCTATAATTCACCCCTCCACTTT. It translates to CASSLVGGRSSYNSPLHF. This sequence joins TRBV7-8 and TRBJ1-6; maybe TRBD1 (5 bases). The germline V gene has CDR1 SGHVS and CDR2 FQNEAQ. CDR3 length: 18 amino acids. Trimming took off 1 base at V and 0 bases at J, with 13 bases between the two ends.

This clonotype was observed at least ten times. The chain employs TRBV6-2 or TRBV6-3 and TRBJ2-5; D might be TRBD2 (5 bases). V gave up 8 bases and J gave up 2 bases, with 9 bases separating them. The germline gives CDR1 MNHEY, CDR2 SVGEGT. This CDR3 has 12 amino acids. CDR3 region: CASAPGQETQYF. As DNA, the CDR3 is TGTGCCAGCGCCCCGGGACAAGAGACCCAGTACTTC.

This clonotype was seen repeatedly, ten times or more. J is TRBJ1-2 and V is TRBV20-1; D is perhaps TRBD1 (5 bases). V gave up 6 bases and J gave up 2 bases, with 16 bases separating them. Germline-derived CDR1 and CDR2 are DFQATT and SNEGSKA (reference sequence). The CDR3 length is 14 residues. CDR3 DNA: TGCAGTGCGGGGGGGGGTGACGGCAACTATGGCTACACCTTC. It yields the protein CSAGGGDGNYGYTF.

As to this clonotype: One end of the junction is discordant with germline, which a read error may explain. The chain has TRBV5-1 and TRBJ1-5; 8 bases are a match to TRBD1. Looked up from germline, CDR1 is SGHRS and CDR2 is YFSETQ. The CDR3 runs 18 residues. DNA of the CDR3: TGTGCCAGCAGCTTGAAGACCCAGGGGGCGTATAGCAATCAGCCCCAGCATTTT. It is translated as CASSLKTQGAYSNQPQHF.

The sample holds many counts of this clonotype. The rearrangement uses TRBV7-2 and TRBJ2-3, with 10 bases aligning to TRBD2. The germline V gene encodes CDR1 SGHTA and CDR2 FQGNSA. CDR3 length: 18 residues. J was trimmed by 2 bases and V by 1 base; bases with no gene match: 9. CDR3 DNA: TGTGCCAGCAGCTTAGTGGCTAGCGGGAGCGCGTCCACAGATACGCAGTATTTT. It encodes CASSLVASGSASTDTQYF.

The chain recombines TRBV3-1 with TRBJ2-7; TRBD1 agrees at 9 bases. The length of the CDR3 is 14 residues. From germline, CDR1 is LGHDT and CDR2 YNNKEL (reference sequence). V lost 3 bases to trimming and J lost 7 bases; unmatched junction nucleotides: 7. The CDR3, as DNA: TGTGCCAGCAGCCAGACAGGGGGGACGACAGAGCAGTACTTC. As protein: CASSQTGGTTEQYF.

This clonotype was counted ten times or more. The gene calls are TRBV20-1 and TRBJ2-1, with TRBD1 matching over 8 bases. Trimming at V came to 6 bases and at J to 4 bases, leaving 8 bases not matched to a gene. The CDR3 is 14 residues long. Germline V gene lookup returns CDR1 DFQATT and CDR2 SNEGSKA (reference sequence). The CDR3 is CSALGQGPYNEQFF. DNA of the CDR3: TGCAGTGCCCTCGGACAGGGACCATACAATGAGCAGTTCTTC.